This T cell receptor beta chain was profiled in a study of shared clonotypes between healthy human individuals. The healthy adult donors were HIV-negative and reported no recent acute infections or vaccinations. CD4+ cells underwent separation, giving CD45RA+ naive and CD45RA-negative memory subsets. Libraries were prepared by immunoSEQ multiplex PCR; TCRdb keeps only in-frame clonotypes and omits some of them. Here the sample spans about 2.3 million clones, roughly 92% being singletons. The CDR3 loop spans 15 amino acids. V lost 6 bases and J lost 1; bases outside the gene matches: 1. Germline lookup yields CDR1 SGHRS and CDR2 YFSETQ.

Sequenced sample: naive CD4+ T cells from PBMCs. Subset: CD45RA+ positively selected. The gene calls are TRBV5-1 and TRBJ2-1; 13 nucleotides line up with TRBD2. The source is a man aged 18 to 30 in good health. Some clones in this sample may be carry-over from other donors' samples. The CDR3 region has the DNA TGCGCCAGCACGGGACTAGCGGGATCCTACAATGAGCAGTTCTTC. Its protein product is CASTGLAGSYNEQFF.